The following is a TCR beta chain sequence with its context. This sample was included in a study of control samples from healthy donors and cancer patients. Sequencing was performed with immunoSEQ multiplex PCR; in TCRdb, only in-frame clones are kept and a portion is missing. The table has some 64,000 clones, approximately 89% seen once. The length of the CDR3 is 15 residues. Trimming shortened V by 0 bases and J by 2 bases, and 9 bases separated the two germline ends. The germline gives CDR1 LGHNA, CDR2 YSLEER. The chain recombines TRBV4-3 with TRBJ2-3; tentative D call: TRBD1 (6 bases). This receptor was obtained from a woman aged 50 to 65 with head and neck cancer. The sequenced sample consisted of PBMCs. This chain's CDR3 is CASSQEDSSTDTQYF. CDR3 DNA sequence: TGCGCCAGCAGCCAAGAGGACAGTTCCACAGATACGCAGTATTTT.